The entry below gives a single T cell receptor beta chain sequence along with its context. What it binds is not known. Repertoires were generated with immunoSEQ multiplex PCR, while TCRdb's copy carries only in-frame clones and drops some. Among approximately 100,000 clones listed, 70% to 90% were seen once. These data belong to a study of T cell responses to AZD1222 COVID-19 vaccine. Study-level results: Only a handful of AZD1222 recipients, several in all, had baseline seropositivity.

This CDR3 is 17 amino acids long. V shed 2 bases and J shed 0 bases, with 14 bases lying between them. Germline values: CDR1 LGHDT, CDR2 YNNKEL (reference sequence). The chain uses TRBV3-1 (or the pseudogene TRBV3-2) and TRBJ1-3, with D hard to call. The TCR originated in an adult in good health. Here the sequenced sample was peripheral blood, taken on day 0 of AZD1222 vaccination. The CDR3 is CASSQPLDSSSGNTIYF. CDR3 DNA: TGTGCCAGCAGCCAACCTTTAGACTCGAGCTCTGGAAACACCATATATTTT.